This TCR beta chain was recorded in a study of CD8 T cell repertoires and HIV-1 epitope variants. The overall study: Enriched T cells were co-cultured with equal autologous T cell-negative cells.

To note about this clone: Its antigen is as yet unknown.

The V gene lost 4 bases and the J gene lost 3 bases, with 18 bases spanning the gap. This CDR3 is built from 16 residues. Germline CDR1 reads LNHDA; CDR2 reads SQIVND (reference sequence). Points from the study as a whole: Six of nine antigen-specific clonotypes appeared cross-reactive to autologous or escape variants.

The repertoire was sequenced with immunoSEQ multiplex PCR; TCRdb's copy has only in-frame clones and lacks some. In the table there are almost 4,500 clones, less than 65% of which are singletons. The chain has TRBV19 and TRBJ1-1; a possible D gene is TRBD1 (6 bases). The receptor's source is a male donor with HIV. Sequenced material: cultured CD8+ T cells derived from PBMCs. CDR3 sequence reads: CASSSPPGQVDTEAFF. The DNA for the CDR3 is TGTGCCAGTAGTAGCCCCCCGGGACAAGTAGACACTGAAGCTTTCTTT.